The entry below describes one T cell receptor beta chain. Its antigen is currently not known. Base quality data are lacking; no much larger clone is found one base away. At one collaborating source in Seattle, patients were enrolled during active infection and were followed longitudinally through the course of disease. Each collaborating institution followed its own protocols to collect whole blood in K2EDTA tubes. Collaborator samples were shipped for TCRbeta analysis as frozen whole blood, isolated PBMCs, or DNA extracted from either sample type. The data stem from a study of blood T cell repertoires in COVID-19 (dated by TCRdb to 2018 to 2021). About the full investigation: Samples covering the acute and convalescent phases of COVID-19 were provided by collaborators in the United States, Italy and Spain. The prospective study material was composed of cDNA or gDNA derived from T cells, B-cell-depleted T cells, or PBMCs. The dataset comprised deeply sampled blood TCRbeta repertoires from subjects exposed to, actively infected with, or recovered from COVID-19. The repertoires were released in a freely available public database intended as a resource for research on the immune response to SARS-CoV-2. The samples were drawn from the first 160 participants of the ongoing ImmuneRACE study and from 950 to 1,500 subjects provided by 6 global collaborators. A de-identified subject ID, COVID-19 status, age in years and sex were almost always included in the sample metadata. HLA class I and class II types, where available, came from metadata supplied by the sample provider rather than from assay-based typing.

CDR1 and CDR2, per the germline V gene (reference sequence), are MNHNY and SVGAGI. Trimming takes 6 bases from V and 3 bases from J, and the germline ends sit 11 bases apart. The CDR3 runs 13 amino acids, cysteine and phenylalanine included. The only DNA kept is the CDR3, 39 bases in frame from the first base. Paper-wide results and their limitations: The amount of clinical and demographic metadata varied by source and participant and was provided uncurated.

TCRbeta CDR3 regions were amplified from genomic DNA by means of the immunoSEQ Assay, a bias-controlled multiplex PCR. As for the authors' bioinformatics: The number of nucleated cells in each sample was estimated from the amplification of reference gene primers within the assay. Sequence reads were collapsed and filtered to measure the absolute abundance of every unique TCRbeta CDR3 rearrangement. Productive Simpson clonality was computed per sample as the square root of Simpson's diversity index over productive rearrangements. TCRdb took this table from immuneACCESS and kept in-frame rearrangements with V and J called. Such tables lack part of the clones; where checked against another copy, unresolved V genes explain under half of the gap, and the rest is unexplained. V, J and clone size reflect that table, while D and trimming were determined from the DNA. Present in this sample are over 250,000 clones, approximately 92% of which were seen just once. The ten largest make up around 2.5% of the sample.

Sequenced: peripheral blood. The clonotype comes from a person aged 18 to 29 with COVID-19, enrolled during active disease. The chain uses TRBV6-6 and TRBJ1-2; the D gene is perhaps TRBD1, from 6 matching bases. Here the CDR3 is given as CASSRGGYYGYTF. The DNA sequence reads TGTGCCAGCAGCCGGGGGGGCTACTATGGCTACACCTTC.